This section outlines one TCR beta chain sequence together with its context. Its antigen is not identified. The data originate from a study of OX40 agonist ivuxolimab in advanced cancers. Study overall: Patients received intravenous ivuxolimab every 2 weeks at 0.01 to 10 mg/kg. Study results and caveats: Normalized T-cell clonal expansion was also low in a subset of nonresponders. CD8+ T cells showed, on average, more clonal expansion than CD4+ cells. Partly responding patients at 0.1-3.0 mg/kg showed some of the smallest clonal expansion.

Using immunoSEQ multiplex PCR, the repertoire was profiled, and TCRdb retains in-frame clones only, with some absent. The table has under 85,000 clones, about 89% seen once. V gave up 3 bases and J gave up 3 bases; unmatched junction bases: 3. Germline CDR1 and CDR2: KGHSH and LQKENI. The CDR3 consists of 15 residues. The receptor was isolated from an adult with an advanced solid tumor such as melanoma, head and neck, liver or kidney cancer. The chain couples TRBV18 to TRBJ2-5, with TRBD2 identical over 11 bases. Sequenced here: CD4+ or CD8+ T cells sorted from blood, sampled in a trial of the OX40 agonist ivuxolimab. The CDR3 region is CASSPSSGRKETQYF. The CDR3 coding sequence is TGTGCCAGCTCACCTTCTAGCGGGAGGAAAGAGACCCAGTACTTC.